These 14 T cell receptor beta chains were sequenced from one sample in a study of type 1 and type 2 diabetes patients (TCRdb year 2016). The reads were generated on an Illumina MiSeq. TCRbeta CDR3 amplification used genomic DNA from the sorted T cell subsets as template. The TCRbeta CDR3 region was amplified by multiplex PCR with 30 forward and 13 reverse primers. TCRdb took the public reads, trimmed them with fastp at Q25, ran MiXCR for clone calling and kept in-frame beta chains. Rows matching on CDR3 protein sequence are summarized as one entry with the most common DNA and genes. This sample holds about 250,000 distinct CDR3 sequences; roughly 44% were observed only once. Roughly 13% of the sample comes from the top ten. The sequenced material came from peripheral blood mononuclear cells (PBMCs). Receptor source: a man aged 18 to 30 with type 2 diabetes.

V and J are TRBV7-2 and TRBJ1-1; D call uncertain. Germline loops: CDR1 SGHTA, CDR2 FQGNSA. This CDR3 has 14 amino acids. Trimming took 5 bases from V and 1 from J, leaving 11 bases between them. The CDR3 loop reads CASSPRPPNTEAFF. CDR3 sequence (DNA): TGTGCCAGCAGCCCAAGACCCCCGAACACTGAAGCTTTCTTT.

V gene TRBV20-1 combines with J gene TRBJ1-2; TRBD1 matches at 9 bases. The V gene end was trimmed by 4 bases and the J gene end by 3 bases; junction bases not matched to a gene: 18. Germline CDR1 and CDR2: DFQATT and SNEGSKA (reference sequence). CDR3 length: 18 residues. CDR3 nucleotide sequence: TGCAGTGCTACTTTAAGGGACAGGGTGTCTCGCTTTTACTATGGCTACACCTTC. It codes for CSATLRDRVSRFYYGYTF.

The genes are TRBV2 and TRBJ2-7; no reliable D call. The CDR3 loop spans 14 amino acids. Germline loops: CDR1 SNHLY, CDR2 FYNNEI. Trimming cost V 6 bases and J 0 bases, with 12 bases left between them. CDR3 loop: CASRETQLSYEQYF. The CDR3 region has the DNA TGTGCCAGCAGAGAGACACAACTCTCCTACGAGCAGTACTTC.

V usage is TRBV7-8 and J usage is TRBJ2-2; 7 positions agree with TRBD1. This CDR3 has 14 residues. Germline assignment: CDR1 SGHVS and CDR2 FQNEAQ. The V segment lost 4 bases and the J segment 3 bases; nucleotides outside the gene matches: 2. CDR3 loop: CASSSDRDTGELFF. For the CDR3, the DNA is TGTGCCAGCAGCTCTGACAGGGACACCGGGGAGCTGTTTTTT.

This clonotype was seen just once. CDR3 coding DNA: TGTGCCAGCAGTTATTCCCCCCTTGCATCTCAAGAGACCCAGTACTTC. Protein sequence: CASSYSPLASQETQYF. The V call is TRBV27, the J call TRBJ2-5; D ambiguous. V was cut by 4 bases and J by 2 bases, with 17 bases left in between. Germline V gene sequence: CDR1 MNHEY, CDR2 SMNVEV (reference sequence). The CDR3 runs 16 residues.

The rearrangement links TRBV7-2 to TRBJ1-1; unclear D gene. The CDR3 spans 12 residues. Germline assignment: CDR1 SGHTA and CDR2 FQGNSA. V was trimmed by 2 bases and J by 6 bases, leaving 7 bases between them. The CDR3 coding sequence is TGTGCCAGCAGCTTACTGGGCTCTGAAGCTTTCTTT. Protein: CASSLLGSEAFF.

The chain has TRBV19 and TRBJ2-1; TRBD2 matches at 10 bases. This CDR3 has 14 amino acids. Trimming removed 7 bases from V and 10 bases from J; junction bases left unmatched: 10. CDR1 and CDR2 (germline): LNHDA, SQIVND (reference sequence). CDR3 bases: TGTGCCAGTAATCCAGCGGGGGGGTTCGGAGAGCAGTTCTTC. Translation gives CASNPAGGFGEQFF.

The rearrangement joins TRBV27 to TRBJ2-1; D remains unclear. The CDR3 covers 15 residues. Trimming stripped 6 bases from V and 10 bases from J, with 22 bases between. Looked up from germline, CDR1 is MNHEY and CDR2 is SMNVEV (reference sequence). The CDR3 nucleotides are TGTGCCAGCAGCTTTCACCCCTCTTGGGCCCAGGAGCAGTTCTTC. Its protein product is CASSFHPSWAQEQFF.

This rearrangement joins TRBV11-3 to TRBJ2-7; 7 bases match TRBD1. In germline, CDR1 is SGHNT, CDR2 YENEEA. The CDR3 spans 13 residues. V trimming: 8 bases; J trimming: 2 bases; junction bases outside the gene matches: 6. CDR3 sequence (DNA): TGTGCCAGCTCGGACAGGACAACCTACGAGCAGTACTTC. Encoded protein: CASSDRTTYEQYF.

V usage is TRBV6-5 and J usage is TRBJ2-6; D gene ambiguous. V was shortened by 1 base and J by 1 base, with 5 bases between the two germline ends. CDR1 and CDR2 (germline): MNHEY, SVGAGI. This CDR3 spans 15 amino acids. CDR3 DNA: TGTGCCAGCAGTTACTTAGCTTCTGGGGCCAACGTCCTGACTTTC. Protein: CASSYLASGANVLTF.

This clonotype was seen ten or more times. CDR3 DNA sequence: TGTGCCAGCAGCCCGGGGTCGGATACGCAGTATTTT. Its translation is CASSPGSDTQYF. The rearrangement links TRBV2 to TRBJ2-3; D possibly corresponds to TRBD2 (5 bases). Deletions cut 6 bases from V and 6 bases from J, with 10 bases between. The germline V gene encodes CDR1 SNHLY and CDR2 FYNNEI. The CDR3 is 12 residues long. The full variable domain, rest sourced from reference TRBV2 and TRBJ2-3, is EPEVTQTPSHQVTQMGQEVILRCVPISNHLYFYWYRQILGQKVEFLVSFYNNEISEKSEIFDDQFSVERPDGSNFTLKIRSTKLEDSAMYFCASSPGSDTQYFGPGTRLTVL.

This clonotype was observed a few times. The rearrangement links TRBV7-2 to TRBJ1-1, with a possible D match to TRBD1 (5 bases). Germline CDR1 SGHTA, CDR2 FQGNSA. V lost 1 base to trimming and J lost 1 base, with 19 bases between them. The CDR3 contains 18 residues. CDR3 sequence (DNA): TGTGCCAGCAGCTTAGAAGCCGCCTTCTTGGACACGAACACTGAAGCTTTCTTT. Translating gives CASSLEAAFLDTNTEAFF.

This clonotype appeared a few times. The CDR3 loop is CASSIGPGGIYEQYF. The CDR3 DNA is TGTGCCAGTAGTATAGGGCCTGGCGGTATTTACGAGCAGTACTTC. The rearrangement joins TRBV19 to TRBJ2-7, with D unclear. CDR1 is LNHDA, CDR2 SQIVND, per germline (reference sequence). Trimming took off 1 base at V and 4 bases at J, with 14 bases between the two ends. CDR3 length: 15 residues.

This clonotype was seen a handful of times. The chain combines TRBV10-3 with TRBJ2-5, with TRBD1 identical over 8 bases. CDR3 length: 17 amino acids. J lost 5 bases, V lost 5 bases, and 16 bases had no gene match. Germline V gene lookup returns CDR1 ENHRY and CDR2 SYGVKD. CDR3 nucleotides: TGTGCCATCAGTCGTTCAGGGGGCAACGGCCCTCTGGAGACCCAGTACTTC. Translation gives CAISRSGGNGPLETQYF.